This entry describes one TCR beta chain. The sample belongs to a study of shared clonotypes between healthy human individuals. On sorted subsets, replicate PCRs used roughly 220 ng DNA, or 30,000 or so T cell genomes. Clones were read by immunoSEQ multiplex PCR, and TCRdb kept only the in-frame ones, dropping some. The sample contains around 510,000 clones, about 96% of which appear only once. Sequencing was done on a sample of naive CD4+ T cells sorted from blood. The sample's subset: CD45RA+ positively selected. The clonotype originates from a woman in her twenties or thirties in good health.

The DNA for the CDR3 is TGTGCCTGGAGTGTATCTTTCGGCGGCTCCTACGAGCAGTACTTC. It yields the protein CAWSVSFGGSYEQYF. The chain joins TRBV30 to TRBJ2-7, with D uncertain. V lost 0 bases, J lost 0 bases, and 12 bases lay in between. Per the germline V gene, CDR1 is GTSNPN and CDR2 is SVGIG (reference sequence). The CDR3 length is 15 residues. The complete variable domain, with remaining parts taken from reference TRBV30 and TRBJ2-7, reads SQTIHQWPATLVQPVGSPLSLECTVEGTSNPNLYWYRQAAGRGLQLLFYSVGIGQISSEVPQNLSASRPQDRQFILSSKKLLLSDSGFYLCAWSVSFGGSYEQYFGPGTRLTVT.